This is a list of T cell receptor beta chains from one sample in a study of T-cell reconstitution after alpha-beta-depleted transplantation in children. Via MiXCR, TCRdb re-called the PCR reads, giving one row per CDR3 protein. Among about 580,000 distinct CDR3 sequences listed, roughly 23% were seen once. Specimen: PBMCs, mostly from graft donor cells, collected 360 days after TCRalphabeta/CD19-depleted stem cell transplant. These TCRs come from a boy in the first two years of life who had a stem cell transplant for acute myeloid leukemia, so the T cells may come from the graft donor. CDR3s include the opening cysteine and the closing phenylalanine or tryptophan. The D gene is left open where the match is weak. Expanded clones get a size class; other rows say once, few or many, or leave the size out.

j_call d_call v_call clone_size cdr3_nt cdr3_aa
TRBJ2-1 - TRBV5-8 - TGTGCCAGCAGCTTGTCGCTAGCGTATATCGACAATGAGCAGTTCTTC CASSLSLAYIDNEQFF
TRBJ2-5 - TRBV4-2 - TGTGCCAGCAGCCAAGATGAGCGGTACCAAGAGACCCAGTACTTC CASSQDERYQETQYF
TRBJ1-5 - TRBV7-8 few TGTGCCAGCAGCTTAGAAGTTGGCAGACCGAATCAGCCCCAGCATTTT CASSLEVGRPNQPQHF
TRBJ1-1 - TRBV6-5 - TGTGCCAGCAGTTACTTCGCCCCCCGGGGGACGAACACTGAAGCTTTCTTT CASSYFAPRGTNTEAFF
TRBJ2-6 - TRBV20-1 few TGCAGTGCTAGAGATCCCCTGGCAGGGGATGGGGCCAACGTCCTGACTTTC CSARDPLAGDGANVLTF
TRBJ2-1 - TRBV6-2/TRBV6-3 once TGTGCCAGCAGTTACTATGGGGAGCAGTTCTTC CASSYYGEQFF
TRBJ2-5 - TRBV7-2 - TGTGCCAGCAGCTCCACGTGGGCAGTCCAAGAGACCCAGTACTTC CASSSTWAVQETQYF
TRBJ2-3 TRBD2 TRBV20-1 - TGCAGTGCTAAAGGCCCTACTAGCGGGGATCACACAGATACGCAGTATTTT CSAKGPTSGDHTDTQYF
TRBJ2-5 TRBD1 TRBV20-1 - TGCAGTGCAACCACAGGGGTTGAGACCCAGTACTTC CSATTGVETQYF
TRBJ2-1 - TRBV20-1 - TGCAGTGCTAGAGTCATGAAAAAGGGTGAGCAGTTCTTC CSARVMKKGEQFF
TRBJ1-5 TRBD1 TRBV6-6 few TGTGCCAGCAGTACAGGGGGCGAGCCCCAGCATTTT CASSTGGEPQHF
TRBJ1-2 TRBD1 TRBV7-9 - TGTGCCAGCAGCCCCATGGCGACAGGGGGCGCAGGCTACACCTTC CASSPMATGGAGYTF
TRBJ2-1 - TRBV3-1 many TGTGCCAGCAGCCGAAGGGGGGGGCCAGGGAATGAGCAGTTCTTC CASSRRGGPGNEQFF
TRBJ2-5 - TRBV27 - TGTGCCAGCGCCGGGACGATGGAGACCCAGTACTTC CASAGTMETQYF
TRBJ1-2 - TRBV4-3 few TGCGCCAGCAGCCAAGAATTAACGACAGGAAGGACTTATGGCTACACCTTC CASSQELTTGRTYGYTF
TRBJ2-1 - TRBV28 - TGTGCCAGCAGTTACGGTCCTTCACCAGGCGAGGGTTTCAATGAGCAGTTCTTC CASSYGPSPGEGFNEQFF
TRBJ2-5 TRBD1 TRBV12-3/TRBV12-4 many TGTGCCAGCGCGCGCCGGGACAGCCAAGAGACCCAGTACTTC CASARRDSQETQYF
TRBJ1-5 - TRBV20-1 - TGCAGCGCGCTAGAGATTAGGGGACTTTTTTGGCCCCAGCATTTT CSALEIRGLFWPQHF
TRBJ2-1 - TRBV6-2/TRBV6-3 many TGTGCCAGCAGTTACGCTAGTGTGTACAATGAGCAGTTCTTC CASSYASVYNEQFF
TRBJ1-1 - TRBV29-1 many TGCAGCGTTGAAGCTGGGATACCTGAAGCTTTCTTT CSVEAGIPEAFF
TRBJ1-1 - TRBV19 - TGTGCCAGTAGTATAAAGTTGGCAGGGGCCACTGAAGCTTTCTTT CASSIKLAGATEAFF
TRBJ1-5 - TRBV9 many TGTGCCAGTGGTTCGGGCAATCAGCCCCAGCATTTT CASGSGNQPQHF
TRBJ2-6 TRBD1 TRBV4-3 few TGCGCCAGCAGCCAACCGAGGACAGGAACCTCTGGGGCCAACGTCCTGACTTTC CASSQPRTGTSGANVLTF
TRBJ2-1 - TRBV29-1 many TGCAGCGTTGATCGACGGGGGCCTTACTCAAGCTCCTACAATGAGCAGTTCTTC CSVDRRGPYSSSYNEQFF
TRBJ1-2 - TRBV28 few TGTGCCAGCAGGCCTGGGACCGACGGCTACACCTTC CASRPGTDGYTF
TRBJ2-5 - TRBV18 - TGTGCCAGCTCACCACTGGGTCTCCAAGAGACCCAGTACTTC CASSPLGLQETQYF
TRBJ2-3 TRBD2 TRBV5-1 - TGCGCCAGCAGCTTGGACGTCGGGGGGGCTACAGATACGCAGTATTTT CASSLDVGGATDTQYF
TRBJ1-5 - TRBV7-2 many TGTGCCAGCAGCTTAGGTTCGGGATCTTATCAGCCCCAGCATTTT CASSLGSGSYQPQHF
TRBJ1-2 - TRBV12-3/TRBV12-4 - TGTGCCAGCACTTTGGCCCCGACTAACTATGGCTACACCTTC CASTLAPTNYGYTF
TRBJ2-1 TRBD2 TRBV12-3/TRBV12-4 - TGTGCCAGCAGTACACGGGGGGGCCCTGGGGATGAGCAGTTCTTC CASSTRGGPGDEQFF
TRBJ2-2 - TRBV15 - TGTGCCACCACACTCCGGGACACCAGCACCGGGGAGCTGTTTTTT CATTLRDTSTGELFF
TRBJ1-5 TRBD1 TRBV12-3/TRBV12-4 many TGTGCCAGCAGCGACAGGGGAGGGAATCAGCCCCAGCATTTT CASSDRGGNQPQHF
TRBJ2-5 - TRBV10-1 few TGCGCCAGCAGTGAGCCGGGATCGGAGACCCAGTACTTC CASSEPGSETQYF
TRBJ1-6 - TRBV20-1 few TGCAGTGCTAGCCAAGCTTGGGGGAATTCACCCCTCCACTTT CSASQAWGNSPLHF
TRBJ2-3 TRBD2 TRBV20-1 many TGCAGTGCTCTCCCTTGGACTAGCGGCTTCACAGATACGCAGTATTTT CSALPWTSGFTDTQYF
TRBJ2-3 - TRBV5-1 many TGCGCCAGCAGCTTGCCCACCGACAGGAAGCCCACAGATACGCAGTATTTT CASSLPTDRKPTDTQYF
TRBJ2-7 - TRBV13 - TGTGCCAGCAGCTCCGGGACGGAGTACGAGCAGTACTTC CASSSGTEYEQYF
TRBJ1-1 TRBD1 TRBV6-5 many TGTGCCAGCAGCCGAAACAGGGGGGCTGAAGCTTTCTTT CASSRNRGAEAFF
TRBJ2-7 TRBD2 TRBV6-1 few TGTGCCAGCACCGATAGCGGGGGAGACTACGAGCAGTACTTC CASTDSGGDYEQYF
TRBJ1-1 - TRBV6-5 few TGTGCCAGCAGTTACTCGAGGCAGTCAGAAGCTTTCTTT CASSYSRQSEAFF
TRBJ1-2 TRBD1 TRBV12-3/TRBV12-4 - TGTGCCAGCAGTTTAGCTTGGACAGGGGTGAGTGGCTACACCTTC CASSLAWTGVSGYTF
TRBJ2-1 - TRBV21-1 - TGTGCCAGCAGCAAGCCCCGACAGGGGCCGTACAATGAGCAGTTCTTC CASSKPRQGPYNEQFF
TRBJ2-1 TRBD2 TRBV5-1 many TGCGCCAGCAGCTTGGGGGCTAGCGGGGGCTATGAGCAGTTCTTC CASSLGASGGYEQFF
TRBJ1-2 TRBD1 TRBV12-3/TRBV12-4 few TGTGCCAGCAGCTTGATCTCCGGGACAGGGGAAGGCTACACCTTC CASSLISGTGEGYTF
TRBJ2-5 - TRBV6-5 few TGTGCCAGCAGTTACTCGGCAGTAGAGATCACAGAGACCCAGTACTTC CASSYSAVEITETQYF